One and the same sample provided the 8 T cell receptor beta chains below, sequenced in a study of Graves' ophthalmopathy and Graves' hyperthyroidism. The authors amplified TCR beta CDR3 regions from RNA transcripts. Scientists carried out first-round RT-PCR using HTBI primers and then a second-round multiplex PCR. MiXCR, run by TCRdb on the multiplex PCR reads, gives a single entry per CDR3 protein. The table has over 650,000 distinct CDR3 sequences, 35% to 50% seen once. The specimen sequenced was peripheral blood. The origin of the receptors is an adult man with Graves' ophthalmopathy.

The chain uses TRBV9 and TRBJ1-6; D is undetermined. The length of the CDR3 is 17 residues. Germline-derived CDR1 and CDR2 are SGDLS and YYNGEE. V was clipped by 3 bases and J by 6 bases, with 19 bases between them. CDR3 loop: CASSASSGQGLNSPLHF. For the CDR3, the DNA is TGTGCCAGCAGCGCCAGCAGTGGTCAAGGTCTTAATTCACCCCTCCACTTT. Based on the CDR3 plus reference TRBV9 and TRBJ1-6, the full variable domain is DSGVTQTPKHLITATGQRVTLRCSPRSGDLSVYWYQQSLDQGLQFLIQYYNGEERAKGNILERFSAQQFPDLHSELNLSSLELGDSALYFCASSASSGQGLNSPLHFGNGTRLTVT.

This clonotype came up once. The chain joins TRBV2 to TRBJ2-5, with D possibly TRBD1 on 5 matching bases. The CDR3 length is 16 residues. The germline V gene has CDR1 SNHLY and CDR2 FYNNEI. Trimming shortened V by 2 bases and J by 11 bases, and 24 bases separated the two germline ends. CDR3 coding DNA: TGTGCCAGCAGTGAACGGTGGTCAGGACACACAGATACGCAGTACTTC. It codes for CASSERWSGHTDTQYF.

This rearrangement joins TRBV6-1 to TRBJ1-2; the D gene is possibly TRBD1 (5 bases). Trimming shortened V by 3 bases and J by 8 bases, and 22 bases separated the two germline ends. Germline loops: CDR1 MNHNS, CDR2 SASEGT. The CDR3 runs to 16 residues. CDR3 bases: TGTGCCAGCAGTGAGCAAGGCCCGTCCGGGGGTGAAGGCTACACCTTC. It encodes CASSEQGPSGGEGYTF.

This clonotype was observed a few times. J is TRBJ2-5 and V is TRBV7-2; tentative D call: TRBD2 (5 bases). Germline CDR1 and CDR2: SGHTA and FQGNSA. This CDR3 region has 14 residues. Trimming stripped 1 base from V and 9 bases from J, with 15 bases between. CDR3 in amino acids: CASSLGGGKEPQYF. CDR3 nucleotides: TGTGCCAGCAGCTTAGGAGGAGGCAAGGAGCCCCAGTACTTC.

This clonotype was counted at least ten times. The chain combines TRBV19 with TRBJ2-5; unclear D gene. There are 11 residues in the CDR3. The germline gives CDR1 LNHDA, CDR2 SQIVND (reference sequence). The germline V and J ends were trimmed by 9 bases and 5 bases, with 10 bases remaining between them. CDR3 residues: CASSIRETQYF. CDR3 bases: TGTGCCAGCAGCATCAGGGAGACCCAGTACTTC.

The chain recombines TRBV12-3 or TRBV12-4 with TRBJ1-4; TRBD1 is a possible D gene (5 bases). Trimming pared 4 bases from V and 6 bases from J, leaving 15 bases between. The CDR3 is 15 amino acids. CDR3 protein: CASSSATGADEKLFF. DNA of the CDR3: TGTGCCAGCAGTTCCGCCACCGGGGCCGATGAAAAACTGTTTTTT.

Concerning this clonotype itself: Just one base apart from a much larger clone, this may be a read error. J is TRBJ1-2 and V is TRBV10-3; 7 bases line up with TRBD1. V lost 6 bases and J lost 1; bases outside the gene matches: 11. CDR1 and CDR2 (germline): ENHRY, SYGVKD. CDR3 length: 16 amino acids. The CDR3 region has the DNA TGTGCCATCAGCGATCATCCGGGACAGAATAACTATGGCTACACCTTC. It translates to CAISDHPGQNNYGYTF.

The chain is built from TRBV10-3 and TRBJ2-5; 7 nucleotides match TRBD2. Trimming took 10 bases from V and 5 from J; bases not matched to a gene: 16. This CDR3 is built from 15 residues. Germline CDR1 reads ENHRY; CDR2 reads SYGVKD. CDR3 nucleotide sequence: TGTGCCAGCAGAGGAAGTGGACTAGTTTCTGAGACCCAGTACTTC. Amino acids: CASRGSGLVSETQYF.